Listed here are 20 T cell receptor beta chains from one sample, sequenced in a study of technical replicates of blood from several donors listed by TCRdb under 2017. The library was made by the immunoSEQ multiplex PCR assay. Sourced from immuneACCESS, this table was stored by TCRdb with only in-frame sequences that have V and J called. A share of the clones is absent; for the studies checked, an unresolved V gene accounts for under half, and the remainder has no known explanation. For this sample the table gives about 76,000 clones, of which around nine tenths were detected only once. 0.2% to 0.25% of the sample goes to the ten largest clones. The specimen sequenced was T cells isolated from PBMCs. These receptors originate from a human donor in good health.

The chain is built from TRBV7-2 and TRBJ2-7; 8 bases line up with TRBD1. Germline V gene sequence: CDR1 SGHTA, CDR2 FQGNSA. There are 15 residues in the CDR3. The junction had 8 bases not matched to a gene; V was cut back by 5 bases and J by 2 bases. For the CDR3, the DNA is TGTGCCAGCAGCATAAAGACAGGGGTGGCCTACGAGCAGTACTTC. Translated: CASSIKTGVAYEQYF.

The J gene is TRBJ1-2, the V gene TRBV15; D unclear. The CDR3 loop spans 14 amino acids. The V gene lost 4 bases and the J gene lost 2 bases, with 11 bases spanning the gap. Per the germline V gene, CDR1 is LNHNV and CDR2 is YYDKDF (reference sequence). DNA of the CDR3: TGTGCCACCAGCATCCCCGGCAGGAACTATGGCTACACCTTC. Protein: CATSIPGRNYGYTF.

The CDR3 DNA sequence: TGTGCCAGCAGTTACTCGGACAGCTCCTACGAGCAGTACTTC. This codes for CASSYSDSSYEQYF. This chain connects TRBV6-6 to TRBJ2-7; TRBD1 might be the D (6 bases). The CDR3 is 14 amino acids. Trimming stripped 0 bases from V and 0 bases from J, with 6 bases between. CDR1 is MNHNY and CDR2 is SVGAGI in the germline V gene (reference sequence).

The CDR3 loop is CASRTDDLSHNEQFF. For the CDR3, the DNA is TGTGCCAGCAGAACTGACGACTTATCACACAATGAGCAGTTCTTC. The chain carries TRBV6-5 and TRBJ2-1; D ambiguous. CDR1 is MNHEY, CDR2 SVGAGI, per germline. V lost 6 bases to trimming and J lost 5 bases, with 17 bases between them. There are 15 residues in the CDR3.

The chain carries TRBV15 and TRBJ2-6, with D possibly being TRBD2 (5 bases). This CDR3 has 16 amino acids. Trimming pared 0 bases from V and 0 bases from J, leaving 6 bases between. Germline V CDR1 and CDR2: LNHNV, YYDKDF (reference sequence). The CDR3 protein is CATSRDGSSGANVLTF. CDR3 DNA sequence: TGTGCCACCAGCAGAGATGGGAGCTCTGGGGCCAACGTCCTGACTTTC.

This sequence joins TRBV4-1 and TRBJ2-7, with D maybe TRBD2 (5 bases). Trimming took 0 bases from V and 6 from J, leaving 15 bases between them. CDR1 is MGHRA, CDR2 YSYEKL, per germline. This CDR3 is 15 amino acids long. The CDR3 loop reads CASSQEPRETIEQYF. Here the CDR3 DNA reads TGCGCCAGCAGCCAAGAGCCGAGGGAAACGATCGAGCAGTACTTC.

The chain is built from TRBV4-1 and TRBJ2-7; TRBD2 matches 9 bases. Germline V gene sequence: CDR1 MGHRA, CDR2 YSYEKL. V trimming: 0 bases; J trimming: 5 bases; junction bases outside the gene matches: 17. The CDR3 extends over 19 amino acids. DNA for the CDR3: TGCGCCAGCAGCCAAGATGATTTATCTCTCTCCGGGACTAGCCACGAGCAGTACTTC. Protein: CASSQDDLSLSGTSHEQYF.

The chain carries TRBV10-3 and TRBJ2-1, with TRBD1 identical over 7 bases. The V gene end was trimmed by 10 bases and the J gene end by 3 bases; junction bases not matched to a gene: 12. CDR1 and CDR2 (germline): ENHRY, SYGVKD. The CDR3 extends over 15 amino acids. CDR3 bases: TGTGCCACCTGTTTCGGGACAGCCCTCTACAATGAGCAGTTCTTC. Residues: CATCFGTALYNEQFF.

The rearrangement uses TRBV28 and TRBJ1-4; TRBD1 matches 7 bases. J was trimmed by 6 bases and V by 6 bases; bases with no gene match: 7. The CDR3 runs to 14 residues. The germline gives CDR1 MDHEN, CDR2 SYDVKM. CDR3 bases: TGTGCCAGCAGCCCAGGGGGGATTTATGAAAAACTGTTTTTT. Its protein is CASSPGGIYEKLFF.

The chain uses TRBV7-2 and TRBJ2-1; 8 nucleotides line up with TRBD2. Germline V gene lookup returns CDR1 SGHTA and CDR2 FQGNSA. The CDR3 extends over 19 amino acids. J lost 0 bases, V lost 5 bases, and 15 bases had no gene match. This CDR3 is CASSLTHLSGGSSYNEQFF. The CDR3 DNA sequence: TGTGCCAGCAGCCTCACCCATCTAAGCGGGGGAAGCTCCTACAATGAGCAGTTCTTC.

This clone was seen only once. The chain uses TRBV27 and TRBJ2-3; D is perhaps TRBD1 (6 bases). The CDR3 has 18 residues. From germline, CDR1 is MNHEY and CDR2 SMNVEV (reference sequence). V shed 0 bases and J shed 0 bases, with 16 bases lying between them. DNA for the CDR3: TGTGCCAGCAGTTTATCGATTATCGGGACATTTAGCACAGATACGCAGTATTTT. Protein product: CASSLSIIGTFSTDTQYF.

In its sample, this clone was seen once. V usage is TRBV30 and J usage is TRBJ1-2; possibly TRBD1 for D (5 bases). CDR1 GTSNPN and CDR2 SVGIG come from the germline V gene (reference sequence). V was clipped by 0 bases and J by 2 bases, with 7 bases between them. The CDR3 covers 13 residues. CDR3: CAWSVQDNYGYTF. The CDR3 region has the DNA TGTGCCTGGAGTGTACAGGACAACTATGGCTACACCTTC.

This clone was detected once. The chain's CDR3 is CASSLGTAGRLGKNGYTF. The DNA for the CDR3 is TGTGCCAGCAGCTTGGGAACGGCCGGGAGGTTGGGTAAAAATGGCTACACCTTC. The chain has TRBV5-6 and TRBJ1-2, with D unclear. V gave up 0 bases and J gave up 6 bases, with 24 bases separating them. Germline assignment: CDR1 SGHDT and CDR2 YYEEEE. The CDR3 length is 18 residues.

V gene TRBV5-4 combines with J gene TRBJ2-3, with 8 bases that match TRBD1. This CDR3 spans 13 amino acids. V lost 4 bases, J lost 5 bases, and 3 bases stayed unmatched. Per germline, CDR1 SGHNT and CDR2 YYREEE (reference sequence). For the CDR3, the DNA is TGTGCCAGCAGCCCGGACAGGGAAGATACGCAGTATTTT. Amino acid sequence: CASSPDREDTQYF.

V usage is TRBV11-3 and J usage is TRBJ1-2, with 12 positions matching TRBD1. The CDR3 sequence is 16 residues long. Per germline, CDR1 SGHNT and CDR2 YENEEA. Unmatched junction bases numbered 7, after V lost 0 bases and J lost 8 bases. Here the CDR3 DNA reads TGTGCCAGCAGCTTAGACGGGACAGGGGGCTATTACGGCTACACCTTC. Protein product: CASSLDGTGGYYGYTF.

By share of the sample, this clone is medium-sized. The gene calls are TRBV7-2 and TRBJ2-5; 10 positions agree with TRBD2. CDR1 and CDR2 from the germline V gene are SGHTA and FQGNSA. Trimming took 6 bases from V and 6 from J; bases not matched to a gene: 10. The length of the CDR3 is 15 residues. The CDR3 loop is CASSRSGGAGKTQYF. The DNA for the CDR3 is TGTGCCAGCAGTCGGAGCGGGGGGGCCGGGAAGACCCAGTACTTC.

This sequence joins TRBV5-6 and TRBJ1-1; D uncertain. CDR3 length equals 13 residues. Germline CDR1 SGHDT, CDR2 YYEEEE. Trimming shortened V by 2 bases and J by 1 base, and 6 bases separated the two germline ends. This chain's CDR3 is CASSFAQNTEAFF. The CDR3, as DNA: TGTGCCAGCAGCTTCGCGCAGAACACTGAAGCTTTCTTT.

The V and J genes are TRBV5-1 and TRBJ2-1; 7 nucleotides align to TRBD2. V shed 2 bases, J shed 0 bases, and the junction held 2 bases outside the gene matches. Germline V gene sequence: CDR1 SGHRS, CDR2 YFSETQ. This CDR3 spans 15 amino acids. CDR3 DNA: TGCGCCAGCAGCTTACGCGGGGGCTCCTACAATGAGCAGTTCTTC. It specifies CASSLRGGSYNEQFF.

The chain employs TRBV9 and TRBJ2-1; the D is unclear. Trimming took 2 bases from V and 4 from J, leaving 13 bases between them. Germline values: CDR1 SGDLS, CDR2 YYNGEE. This CDR3 region has 15 residues. The CDR3 nucleotides are TGTGCCAGCAGCGTTAGAGGCTACCCTTACAATGAGCAGTTCTTC. Translation: CASSVRGYPYNEQFF.

The rearrangement uses TRBV29-1 and TRBJ1-2, with a possible D match to TRBD1 (6 bases). CDR3 length: 14 amino acids. V was pared by 3 bases and J by 7 bases, with 18 bases between. Per germline, CDR1 SQVTM and CDR2 ANQGSEA. The CDR3 region has the DNA TGCAGCGTTGACCCCTGGACAGCAGCGGCTGGCTACACCTTC. It yields the protein CSVDPWTAAAGYTF.